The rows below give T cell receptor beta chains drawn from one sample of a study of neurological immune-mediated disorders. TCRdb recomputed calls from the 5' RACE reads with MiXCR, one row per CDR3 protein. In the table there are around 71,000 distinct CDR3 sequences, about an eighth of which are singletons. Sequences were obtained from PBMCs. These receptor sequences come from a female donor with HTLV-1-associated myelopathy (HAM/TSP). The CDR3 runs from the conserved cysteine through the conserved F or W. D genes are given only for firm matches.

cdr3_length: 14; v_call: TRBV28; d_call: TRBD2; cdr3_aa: CASTLAGVKTIQYF
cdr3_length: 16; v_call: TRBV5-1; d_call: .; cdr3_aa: CASSLAFGSSYNEQFF
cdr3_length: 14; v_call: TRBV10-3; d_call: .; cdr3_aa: CAISESYGNQPQHF
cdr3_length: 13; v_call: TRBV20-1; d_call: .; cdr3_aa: CSARGFYNSPLHF
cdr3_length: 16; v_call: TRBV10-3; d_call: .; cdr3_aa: CAISAKSLSGANVLTF
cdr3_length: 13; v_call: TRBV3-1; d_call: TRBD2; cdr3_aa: CASSHSGGDTQYF
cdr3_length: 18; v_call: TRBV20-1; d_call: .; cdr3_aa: CSARGWRGKNVRTDTQYF
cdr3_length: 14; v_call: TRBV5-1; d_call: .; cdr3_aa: CASSQMPASYEQYF
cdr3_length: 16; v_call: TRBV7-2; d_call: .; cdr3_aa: CASSLGDTTWRETQYF
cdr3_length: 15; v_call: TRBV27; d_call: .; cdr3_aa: CASSLARAAGNTIYF
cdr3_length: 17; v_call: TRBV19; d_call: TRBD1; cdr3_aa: CATSTDRGTQGGNTIYF
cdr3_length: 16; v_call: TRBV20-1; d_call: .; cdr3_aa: CSASARGRGTTDTQYF